This T cell receptor beta chain stems from a study of regulatory T cells in long-lasting Graves disease. Study-wide results and limits: Persistent disease showed a preference for TRBV28, TRBJ1-2 and TRBJ2-5.

The junction had 10 bases not matched to a gene; V was cut back by 0 bases and J by 2 bases. The CDR3 has 17 amino acids. Germline V CDR1 and CDR2: SGHAT, FQNNGV. Building the TCR beta libraries relied on iRepertoire HTBI primers, and CDR3 regions underwent Arm-PCR. One entry per CDR3 protein, called by TCRdb with MiXCR from the multiplex PCR reads. The data hold 580,000 or so distinct CDR3 sequences, with roughly a sixth observed a single time. This clonotype was observed at least ten times. The target antigen is unknown. Regarding time point: newly diagnosed GD, antithyroid drugs for less than 3 months. From RNA extracted from PBMCs, the TCR library was made. Guidelines of the American Thyroid Association were used to diagnose Graves' disease. These data are also associated with another study on T cells in Graves' hyperthyroidism and ophthalmopathy. In that study: Within blood appeared most thyroid clonotypes that had expanded above 0.001.

The rearrangement joins TRBV11-2 to TRBJ2-7, with TRBD2 identical over 7 bases. This sequence was found in a man aged 18 to 29 with Graves disease. The sample here was peripheral blood mononuclear cells (PBMCs), taken at new diagnosis, from a patient treated with antithyroid drugs. CDR3 sequence reads: CASSLDQEGGITYEQYF. DNA of the CDR3: TGTGCCAGCAGCTTAGATCAAGAGGGAGGGATAACCTACGAGCAGTACTTC.